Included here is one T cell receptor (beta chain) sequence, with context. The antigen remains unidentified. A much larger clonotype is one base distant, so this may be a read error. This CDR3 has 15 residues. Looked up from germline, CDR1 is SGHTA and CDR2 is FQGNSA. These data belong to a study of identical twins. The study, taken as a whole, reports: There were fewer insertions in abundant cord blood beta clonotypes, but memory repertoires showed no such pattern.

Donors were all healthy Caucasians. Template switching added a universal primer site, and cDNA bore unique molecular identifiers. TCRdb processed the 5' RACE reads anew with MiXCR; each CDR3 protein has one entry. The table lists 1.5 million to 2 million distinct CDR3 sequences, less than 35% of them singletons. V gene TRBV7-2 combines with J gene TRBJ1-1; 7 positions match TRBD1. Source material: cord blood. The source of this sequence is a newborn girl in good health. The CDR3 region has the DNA TGTGCCAGCGGCTTAGCGACAGGGATGAACACTGAAGCTTTCTTT. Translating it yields CASGLATGMNTEAFF. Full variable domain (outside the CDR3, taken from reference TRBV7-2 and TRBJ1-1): GAGVSQSPSNKVTEKGKDVELRCDPISGHTALYWYRQSLGQGLEFLIYFQGNSAPDKSGLPSDRFSAERTGGSVSTLTIQRTQQEDSAVYLCASGLATGMNTEAFFGQGTRLTVV.